Detailed here is one T cell receptor (beta chain). TCRdb keeps only in-frame clones here, not all; method: immunoSEQ multiplex PCR. In the table there are roughly 420,000 clones, nearly 90% of which are singletons. Treatment here: around 19 received Ad26.COV2.S at low or high dose, single or two shots; about 5 received placebo; per-sample allocation not given. All samples were drawn on day 63, counting from the first vaccine or placebo injection. The record originates from a study of Ad26.COV2.S vaccination and SARS-CoV-2 variants. Looked up from germline, CDR1 is DFQATT and CDR2 is SNEGSKA (reference sequence). This CDR3 comprises 11 residues. Trimming took 6 bases from V and 2 from J, leaving 7 bases between them.

Sequences were derived from peripheral blood, sampled in a trial of Ad26.COV2.S vaccine versus placebo. The TCR sequence derives from a person between 18 and 60 years old who received the Ad26.COV2.S COVID-19 vaccine or a placebo. The chain uses TRBV20-1 and TRBJ2-5; D remains ambiguous. The CDR3 DNA follows: TGCAGTGCAATGGGTCAAGAGACCCAGTACTTC. This codes for CSAMGQETQYF.